A selection of T cell receptor beta chains follows, all from one sample in a study of beta chain features in type 1 diabetes. Some clones are missing from TCRdb's copy, which holds only in-frame ones; the method was immunoSEQ multiplex PCR. The table lists some 52,000 clones, under 55% of them singletons, with around 1.5% in the top ten. The sequencing input was Tregs from blood. These receptors originate from a man younger than 40 with type 1 diabetes. CDR3s include the opening cysteine and the closing phenylalanine or tryptophan. Each record gives: V gene, CDR3 length, J gene, D gene, clone size, CDR3 protein, CDR3 DNA. A D gene is named only where the DNA matches it firmly. Not all rows give a size; the values are once, few, many and, for expanded clones, a class.

V gene: TRBV14
CDR3 length: 17
J gene: TRBJ2-7
D gene: -
clone size: few
CDR3 protein: CASSPSRARVRLYEQYF
CDR3 DNA: TGTGCCAGCAGCCCATCACGGGCCAGGGTGAGACTTTACGAGCAGTACTTC

V gene: TRBV13
CDR3 length: 20
J gene: TRBJ2-1
D gene: TRBD2
clone size: -
CDR3 protein: CASSYRRGRLRTSKRDEQFF
CDR3 DNA: TGTGCCAGCAGCTACCGACGCGGACGGCTCCGGACTAGCAAAAGGGATGAGCAGTTCTTC

V gene: TRBV28
CDR3 length: 15
J gene: TRBJ2-3
D gene: -
clone size: few
CDR3 protein: CASSLYREHTDTQYF
CDR3 DNA: TGTGCCAGCAGTTTGTACAGGGAACACACAGATACGCAGTATTTT

V gene: TRBV4-3
CDR3 length: 14
J gene: TRBJ1-2
D gene: -
clone size: few
CDR3 protein: CASSQDRGNYGYTF
CDR3 DNA: TGCGCCAGCAGCCAAGATAGGGGTAACTATGGCTACACCTTC

V gene: TRBV19
CDR3 length: 17
J gene: TRBJ2-2
D gene: TRBD2
clone size: few
CDR3 protein: CASSIHAGGTLTGELFF
CDR3 DNA: TGTGCCAGTAGTATTCACGCGGGAGGGACTCTAACCGGGGAGCTGTTTTTT

V gene: TRBV7-2
CDR3 length: 12
J gene: TRBJ1-5
D gene: -
clone size: -
CDR3 protein: CASSKQGQPQHF
CDR3 DNA: TGTGCCAGCAGCAAACAGGGACAGCCCCAGCATTTT

V gene: TRBV6-1
CDR3 length: 18
J gene: TRBJ2-2
D gene: TRBD2
clone size: few
CDR3 protein: CASSELAGGPISTGELFF
CDR3 DNA: TGTGCCAGCAGTGAACTAGCGGGAGGGCCTATTAGCACCGGGGAGCTGTTTTTT

V gene: TRBV28
CDR3 length: 12
J gene: TRBJ1-1
D gene: -
clone size: -
CDR3 protein: CASSWREDGAFF
CDR3 DNA: TGTGCCAGCAGTTGGAGGGAGGATGGAGCTTTCTTT

V gene: TRBV5-6
CDR3 length: 15
J gene: TRBJ2-1
D gene: -
clone size: few
CDR3 protein: CASSLAGRYYNEQFF
CDR3 DNA: TGTGCCAGCAGCTTGGCTGGGAGGTACTACAATGAGCAGTTCTTC

V gene: TRBV29-1
CDR3 length: 14
J gene: TRBJ2-5
D gene: TRBD1
clone size: -
CDR3 protein: CSVEVVQGVQAQYF
CDR3 DNA: TGCAGCGTTGAAGTGGTACAGGGGGTACAGGCCCAGTACTTC

V gene: TRBV11-2
CDR3 length: 15
J gene: TRBJ2-3
D gene: TRBD1
clone size: -
CDR3 protein: CASSLYRGAEDTQYF
CDR3 DNA: TGTGCCAGCAGCCTATACAGGGGAGCCGAAGATACGCAGTATTTT

V gene: TRBV5-1
CDR3 length: 16
J gene: TRBJ2-5
D gene: TRBD2
clone size: -
CDR3 protein: CASSLQGTSGGEAQYF
CDR3 DNA: TGCGCCAGCAGCTTACAAGGGACTAGCGGCGGGGAGGCCCAGTACTTC

V gene: TRBV7-2
CDR3 length: 13
J gene: TRBJ2-5
D gene: TRBD1
clone size: -
CDR3 protein: CASSSGTVLTQYF
CDR3 DNA: TGTGCCAGCAGCTCAGGGACAGTCTTGACCCAGTACTTC

V gene: TRBV18
CDR3 length: 16
J gene: TRBJ2-1
D gene: TRBD2
clone size: -
CDR3 protein: CASSPGSGTSSNEQFF
CDR3 DNA: TGTGCCAGCTCACCCGGTAGCGGGACCTCAAGCAATGAGCAGTTCTTC

V gene: TRBV5-1
CDR3 length: 15
J gene: TRBJ2-2
D gene: TRBD2
clone size: -
CDR3 protein: CASSVGLAEVGELFF
CDR3 DNA: TGCGCCAGCAGCGTGGGACTAGCGGAGGTGGGGGAGCTGTTTTTT

V gene: TRBV29-1
CDR3 length: 9
J gene: TRBJ1-2
D gene: -
clone size: -
CDR3 protein: CSVGDGYTF
CDR3 DNA: TGCAGCGTAGGGGATGGCTACACCTTC

V gene: TRBV19
CDR3 length: 13
J gene: TRBJ2-5
D gene: -
clone size: few
CDR3 protein: CASSIAGWETQYF
CDR3 DNA: TGTGCCAGTAGTATTGCAGGTTGGGAGACCCAGTACTTC

V gene: TRBV7-2
CDR3 length: 13
J gene: TRBJ2-2
D gene: -
clone size: -
CDR3 protein: CASSFLNTGELFF
CDR3 DNA: TGTGCCAGCAGCTTCCTTAACACCGGGGAGCTGTTTTTT

V gene: TRBV5-5
CDR3 length: 16
J gene: TRBJ2-5
D gene: TRBD1
clone size: -
CDR3 protein: CASSLGTGGAGETQYF
CDR3 DNA: TGTGCCAGCAGCTTGGGCACAGGGGGCGCGGGGGAGACCCAGTACTTC

V gene: TRBV7-9
CDR3 length: 17
J gene: TRBJ1-4
D gene: -
clone size: medium-sized
CDR3 protein: CASSSGTSLATNEKLFF
CDR3 DNA: TGTGCCAGCAGCTCGGGAACATCACTTGCAACTAATGAAAAACTGTTTTTT

V gene: TRBV5-7
CDR3 length: 13
J gene: TRBJ2-7
D gene: -
clone size: -
CDR3 protein: CASSAPSNYEQYF
CDR3 DNA: TGTGCCAGCAGCGCCCCTAGCAATTACGAGCAGTACTTC

V gene: TRBV19
CDR3 length: 15
J gene: TRBJ2-1
D gene: TRBD2
clone size: -
CDR3 protein: CASSVLAGAWDEQFF
CDR3 DNA: TGTGCCAGTAGTGTGTTAGCGGGAGCATGGGATGAGCAGTTCTTC

V gene: TRBV4-3
CDR3 length: 15
J gene: TRBJ2-7
D gene: -
clone size: -
CDR3 protein: CASSLSVQGTYEQYF
CDR3 DNA: TGCGCCAGCAGCCTCTCAGTCCAGGGTACCTACGAGCAGTACTTC

V gene: TRBV2
CDR3 length: 14
J gene: TRBJ1-4
D gene: -
clone size: few
CDR3 protein: CASSSRELNEKLFF
CDR3 DNA: TGTGCCAGCAGTTCCCGGGAACTAAACGAAAAACTGTTTTTT

V gene: TRBV30
CDR3 length: 13
J gene: TRBJ1-2
D gene: TRBD1
clone size: -
CDR3 protein: CAWRSQGGYGYTF
CDR3 DNA: TGTGCCTGGCGGAGTCAGGGGGGCTATGGCTACACCTTC

V gene: TRBV7-8
CDR3 length: 16
J gene: TRBJ2-5
D gene: TRBD2
clone size: few
CDR3 protein: CASSPSSGRAQETQYF
CDR3 DNA: TGTGCCAGCAGCCCGTCTAGCGGGAGGGCTCAAGAGACCCAGTACTTC

V gene: TRBV9
CDR3 length: 18
J gene: TRBJ2-3
D gene: TRBD2
clone size: once
CDR3 protein: CASSVGITSGRAGDTQYF
CDR3 DNA: TGTGCCAGCAGCGTGGGCATCACTAGCGGGAGGGCCGGGGATACGCAGTATTTT

V gene: TRBV27
CDR3 length: 14
J gene: TRBJ2-1
D gene: TRBD2
clone size: -
CDR3 protein: CASSKPGLENEQFF
CDR3 DNA: TGTGCCAGCAGTAAACCGGGACTAGAAAATGAGCAGTTCTTC

V gene: TRBV27
CDR3 length: 14
J gene: TRBJ2-3
D gene: TRBD2
clone size: -
CDR3 protein: CASSFAGEPNTQYF
CDR3 DNA: TGTGCCAGCAGTTTTGCGGGAGAACCGAATACGCAGTATTTT